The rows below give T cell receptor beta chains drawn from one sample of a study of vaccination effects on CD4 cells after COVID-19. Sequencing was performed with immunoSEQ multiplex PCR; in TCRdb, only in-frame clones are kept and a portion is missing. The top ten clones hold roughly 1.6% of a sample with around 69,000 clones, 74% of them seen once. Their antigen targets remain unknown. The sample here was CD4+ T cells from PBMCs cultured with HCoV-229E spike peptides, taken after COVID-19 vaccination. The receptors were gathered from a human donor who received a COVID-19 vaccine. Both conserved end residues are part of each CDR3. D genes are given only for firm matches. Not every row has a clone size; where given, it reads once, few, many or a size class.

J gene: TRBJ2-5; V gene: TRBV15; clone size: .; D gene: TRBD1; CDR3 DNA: TGTGCCACCAGCAGTACCCTGGGACAGCCTCAGGAGACCCAGTACTTC; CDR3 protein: CATSSTLGQPQETQYF
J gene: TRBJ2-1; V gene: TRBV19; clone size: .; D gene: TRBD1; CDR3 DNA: TGTGCCAGTAGTAGGGACAGGGGGACCAATGAGCAGTTCTTC; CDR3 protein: CASSRDRGTNEQFF
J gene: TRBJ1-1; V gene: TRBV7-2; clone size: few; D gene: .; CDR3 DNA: TGTGCCAGCAGCCGAATGGACGGGGGTGAAGCTTTCTTT; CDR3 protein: CASSRMDGGEAFF
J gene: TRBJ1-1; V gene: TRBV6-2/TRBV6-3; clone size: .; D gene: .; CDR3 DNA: TGTGCCAGCAGTTGGGGAGGTGTAGGGGGTCGTGAAGCTTTCTTT; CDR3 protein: CASSWGGVGGREAFF
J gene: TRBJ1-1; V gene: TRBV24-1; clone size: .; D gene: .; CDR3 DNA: TGTGCCACCAGTGATTTCGGGCAGGGCTTAGGAGCTTTCTTT; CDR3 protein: CATSDFGQGLGAFF
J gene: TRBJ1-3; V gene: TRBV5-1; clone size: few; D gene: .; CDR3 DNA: TGCGCCAGCGGAGCCGGGTCGGAAGGAAACACCATATATTTT; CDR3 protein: CASGAGSEGNTIYF
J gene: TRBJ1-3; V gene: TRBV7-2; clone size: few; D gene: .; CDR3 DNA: TGTGCCAGCAGCTTAGCGAGGGCCGCCCCTGGAAACACCATATATTTT; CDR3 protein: CASSLARAAPGNTIYF
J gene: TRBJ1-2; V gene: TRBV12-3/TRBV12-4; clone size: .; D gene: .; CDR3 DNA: TGTGCCAGCAGTTTAGATAGATATGGCTACACCTTC; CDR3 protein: CASSLDRYGYTF
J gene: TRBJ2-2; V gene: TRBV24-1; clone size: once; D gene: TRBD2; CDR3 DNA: TGTGCCACCAGTGATCCTGGGAGGGCCGGGGAGCTGTTTTTT; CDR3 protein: CATSDPGRAGELFF
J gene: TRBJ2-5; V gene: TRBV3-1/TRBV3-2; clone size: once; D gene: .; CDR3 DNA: TGTGCCAGCAGCCAAGGAGGGGGGCGCTTGGGGACCCAGTACTTC; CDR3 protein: CASSQGGGRLGTQYF
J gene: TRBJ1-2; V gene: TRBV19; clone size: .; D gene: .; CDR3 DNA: TGTGCCAGTAGTTACGGAGCTAACTATGGCTACACCTTC; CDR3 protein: CASSYGANYGYTF
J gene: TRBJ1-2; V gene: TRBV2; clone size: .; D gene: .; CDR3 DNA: TGTGCCAGCAGCGAGTCGAATGGCTACACCTTC; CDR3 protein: CASSESNGYTF
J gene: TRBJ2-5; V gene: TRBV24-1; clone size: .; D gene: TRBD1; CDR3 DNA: TGTGCCACCAGTCCCGGACAGGCAGAGACCCAGTACTTC; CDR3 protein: CATSPGQAETQYF
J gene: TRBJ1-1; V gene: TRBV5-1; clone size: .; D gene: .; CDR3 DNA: TGCGCCAGCAGTCCTGACAGCCCCTTGGGGAACACTGAAGCTTTCTTT; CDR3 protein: CASSPDSPLGNTEAFF
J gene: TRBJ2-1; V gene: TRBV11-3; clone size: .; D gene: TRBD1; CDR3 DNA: TGTGCCAGCAGCTTGGATGGGACAGGGGGCTCCTACAATGAGCAGTTCTTC; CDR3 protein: CASSLDGTGGSYNEQFF
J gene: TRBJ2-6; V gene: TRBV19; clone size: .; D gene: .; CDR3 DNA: TGTGCCAGTAGGCCAAACAGGGGGGGGCGGAGGGGAACTCCCGGGGCCAACGTCCTGACTTTC; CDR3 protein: CASRPNRGGRRGTPGANVLTF
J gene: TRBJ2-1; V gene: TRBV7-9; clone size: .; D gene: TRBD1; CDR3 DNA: TGTGCCAGCAGCTTCAATACCGGGACAGGGAGTGAGCAGTTCTTC; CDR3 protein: CASSFNTGTGSEQFF
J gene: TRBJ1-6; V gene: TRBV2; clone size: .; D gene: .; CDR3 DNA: TGTGCCAGCAGGCCCGAGAATAACGTTTCACCCCTCCACTTT; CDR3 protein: CASRPENNVSPLHF
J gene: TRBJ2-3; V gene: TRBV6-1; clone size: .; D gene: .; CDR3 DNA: TGTGCCAGCAGTGGGGGGACAAGCCACCCGACTACAGATACGCAGTATTTT; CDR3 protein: CASSGGTSHPTTDTQYF
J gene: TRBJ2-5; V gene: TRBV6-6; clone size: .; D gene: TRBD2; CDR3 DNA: TGTGCCAGCAGTAAGACTAGCGGGGGGAAAGAGACCCAGTACTTC; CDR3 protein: CASSKTSGGKETQYF
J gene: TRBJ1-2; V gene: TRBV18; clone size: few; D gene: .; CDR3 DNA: TGTGCCAGCTCACCACCGTTAAGGGATCAGGGCTACACCTTC; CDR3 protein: CASSPPLRDQGYTF
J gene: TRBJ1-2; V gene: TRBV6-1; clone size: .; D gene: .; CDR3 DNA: TGTGCCAGCAGTGAAATCCTGAATGGCTACACCTTC; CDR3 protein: CASSEILNGYTF
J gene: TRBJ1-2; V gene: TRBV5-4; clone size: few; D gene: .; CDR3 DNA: TGTGCCAGCAGCCTGGACGGGAACTATGGCTACACCTTC; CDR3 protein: CASSLDGNYGYTF
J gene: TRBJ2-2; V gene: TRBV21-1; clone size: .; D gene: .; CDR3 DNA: TGTGCCAGCAGCAAAGTAGGGACGCCGGCCGCCGGGGAGCTGTTTTTT; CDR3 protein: CASSKVGTPAAGELFF
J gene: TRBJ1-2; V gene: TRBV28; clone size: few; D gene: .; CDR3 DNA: TGTGCCAGCAGCCTACCCCTGGTTGGTGGCTACACCTTC; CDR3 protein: CASSLPLVGGYTF
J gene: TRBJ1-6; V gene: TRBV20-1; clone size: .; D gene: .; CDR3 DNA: TGCAGTGCTAGTCAGGGTCCTTCACCCCTCCACTTT; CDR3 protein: CSASQGPSPLHF
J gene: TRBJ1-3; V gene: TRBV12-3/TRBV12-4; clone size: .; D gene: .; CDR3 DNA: TGTGCCAGCAGTAGGGGTCGCGGGTCCACCATATATTTT; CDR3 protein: CASSRGRGSTIYF
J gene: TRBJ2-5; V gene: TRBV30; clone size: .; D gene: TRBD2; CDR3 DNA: TGTGCCTGGAGTCGATACTGGCTAGCGGGCCAAGAGACCCAGTACTTC; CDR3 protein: CAWSRYWLAGQETQYF
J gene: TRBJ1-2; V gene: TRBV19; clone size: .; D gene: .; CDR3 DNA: TGTGCCAGTAGTATGGCGGGGCAGAGCTATGGCTACACCTTC; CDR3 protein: CASSMAGQSYGYTF
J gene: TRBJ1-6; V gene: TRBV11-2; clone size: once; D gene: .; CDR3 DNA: TGTGCCAGCAGCTTAGAGGGGCGATTCTATAATTCACCCCTCCACTTT; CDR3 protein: CASSLEGRFYNSPLHF
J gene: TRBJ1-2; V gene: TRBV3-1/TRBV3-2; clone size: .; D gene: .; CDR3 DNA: TGTGCCAGCAGCCAGGGGGACTATGGCTACACCTTC; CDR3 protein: CASSQGDYGYTF
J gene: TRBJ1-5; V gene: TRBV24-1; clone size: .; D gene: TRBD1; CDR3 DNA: TGTGCCACCAGTGGTCGACAGGGCTATCAGCCCCAGCATTTT; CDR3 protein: CATSGRQGYQPQHF
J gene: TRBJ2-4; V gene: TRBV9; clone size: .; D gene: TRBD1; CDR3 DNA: TGTGCCAGCAGCACAAAGACAGGGGACAAAAACATTCAGTACTTC; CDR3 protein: CASSTKTGDKNIQYF
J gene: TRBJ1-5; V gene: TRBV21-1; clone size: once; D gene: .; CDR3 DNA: TGTGCCAGCACAGGGTCTTCGGCCGATAGCAATCAGCCCCAGCATTTT; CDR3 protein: CASTGSSADSNQPQHF
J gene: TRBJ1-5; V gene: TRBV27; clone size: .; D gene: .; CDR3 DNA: TGTGCCAGCAAGGCCCCTACAGGGCTACTATGCAATCAGCCCCAGCATTTT; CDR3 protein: CASKAPTGLLCNQPQHF
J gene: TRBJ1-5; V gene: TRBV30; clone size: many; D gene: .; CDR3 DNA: TGTGCCTGGAGTGTAGGGGGTCAGCCCCAGCATTTT; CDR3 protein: CAWSVGGQPQHF
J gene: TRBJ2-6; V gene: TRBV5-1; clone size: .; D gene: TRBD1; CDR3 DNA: TGCGCCAGCAGCTTCAAGGACAGGGTCACGGTCGGGGCCAACGTCCTGACTTTC; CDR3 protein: CASSFKDRVTVGANVLTF
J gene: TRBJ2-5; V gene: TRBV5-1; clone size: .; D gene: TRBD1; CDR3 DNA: TGCGCCAGCAGCCTGATTGGGACAGGGGAAGAGACCCAGTACTTC; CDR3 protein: CASSLIGTGEETQYF
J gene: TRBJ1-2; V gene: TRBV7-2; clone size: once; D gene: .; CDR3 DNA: TGTGCCAGCAGCCGTGACCCCAGGTGGGGCTACACCTTC; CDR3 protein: CASSRDPRWGYTF
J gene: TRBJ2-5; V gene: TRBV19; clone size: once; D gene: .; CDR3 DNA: TGTGCCAGTAGTATTGACACCCAAGAGACCCAGTACTTC; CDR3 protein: CASSIDTQETQYF